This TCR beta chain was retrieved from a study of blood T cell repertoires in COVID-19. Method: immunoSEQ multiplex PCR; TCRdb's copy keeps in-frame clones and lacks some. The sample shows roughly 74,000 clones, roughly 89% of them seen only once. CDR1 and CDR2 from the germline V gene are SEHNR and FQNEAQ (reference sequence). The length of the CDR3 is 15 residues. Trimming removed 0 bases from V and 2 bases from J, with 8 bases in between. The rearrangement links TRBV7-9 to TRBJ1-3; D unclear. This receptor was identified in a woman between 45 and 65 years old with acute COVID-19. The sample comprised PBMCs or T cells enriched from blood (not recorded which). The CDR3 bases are TGTGCCAGCAGCTTAGCGCAATCAGCTGGAAACACCATATATTTT. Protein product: CASSLAQSAGNTIYF. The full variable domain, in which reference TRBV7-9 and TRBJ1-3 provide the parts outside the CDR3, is DTGVSQNPRHKITKRGQNVTFRCDPISEHNRLYWYRQTLGQGPEFLTYFQNEAQLEKSRLLSDRFSAERPKGSFSTLEIQRTEQGDSAMYLCASSLAQSAGNTIYFGEGSWLTVV.